Below are 27 T cell receptor beta chains sequenced from a single sample in a study of CD8+ T cells in alopecia areata. RNA was isolated and reverse transcribed to cDNA, the sequencing template. Some clones are missing from TCRdb's copy, which holds only in-frame ones; the method was immunoSEQ multiplex PCR. The sample lists fewer than 200,000 clones, 59% occurring once. The material sequenced was CD4+ T cells sorted from blood, taken at week 0. The receptors derive from a human donor with alopecia areata.

This clone showed up just a few times. V usage is TRBV2 and J usage is TRBJ2-3; D gene ambiguous. Germline lookup yields CDR1 SNHLY and CDR2 FYNNEI. V was cut by 5 bases and J by 6 bases, with 9 bases left in between. The CDR3 is 12 residues long. The CDR3 region has the DNA TGTGCCAGCAGTAAGACTTCGGATACGCAGTATTTT. It translates to CASSKTSDTQYF.

The chain carries TRBV30 and TRBJ2-6; 7 positions agree with TRBD1. Trimming removed 4 bases from V and 0 bases from J; junction bases left unmatched: 6. CDR3 length: 16 amino acids. CDR1 and CDR2 from the germline V gene are GTSNPN and SVGIG (reference sequence). DNA of the CDR3: TGTGCCTGGAAGAGGGGGCCGACCTCTGGGGCCAACGTCCTGACTTTC. It is translated as CAWKRGPTSGANVLTF.

This chain links TRBV2 with TRBJ2-2; D might be TRBD1 or TRBD2, each matching 5 bases. The germline V gene encodes CDR1 SNHLY and CDR2 FYNNEI. V was shortened by 7 bases and J by 4 bases, with 10 bases between the two germline ends. This CDR3 region has 13 residues. As DNA, the CDR3 is TGTGCCAGCAAGAGGGGAGTCACCGGGGAGCTGTTTTTT. Translating gives CASKRGVTGELFF.

V is TRBV27 and J is TRBJ1-2, with TRBD1 as a possible D gene (5 bases). V lost 2 bases, J lost 3 bases, and 7 bases lay in between. This CDR3 has 13 residues. CDR1 and CDR2 from the germline V gene are MNHEY and SMNVEV (reference sequence). The CDR3 here is CASSLRGDYGYTF. In DNA form, the CDR3 reads TGTGCCAGCAGTTTAAGGGGTGACTATGGCTACACCTTC.

This clone was observed a few times. The rearrangement links TRBV5-1 to TRBJ2-2; 7 bases map to TRBD1. With 4 bases clipped from V and 7 bases from J, the junction kept 7 bases outside the gene matches. This CDR3 has 14 amino acids. CDR1 is SGHRS, CDR2 YFSETQ, per germline. The CDR3 loop is CASSLDRAGGELFF. The CDR3 DNA reads as TGCGCCAGCAGCCTCGACAGGGCGGGCGGGGAGCTGTTTTTT.

V and J are TRBV5-8 and TRBJ1-6; possibly TRBD1 for D (5 bases). The CDR3 covers 16 residues. Germline V lookup: CDR1 SGHTS, CDR2 YDEGEE. V dropped 0 bases and J dropped 7 bases, with 14 bases sitting between them. Written as DNA, the CDR3 is TGTGCCAGCAGCTTGGAAGACAGCATAACGAATTCACCCCTCCACTTT. Translating it yields CASSLEDSITNSPLHF.

This clone was counted a few times. The V call is TRBV2, the J call TRBJ1-5; 7 bases map to TRBD1. The germline CDR1 and CDR2 sequences are SNHLY and FYNNEI. The CDR3 sequence is 15 residues long. V lost 3 bases, J lost 6 bases, and 8 bases stayed unmatched. CDR3 sequence reads: CASSDGGTEGQPQHF. Written as DNA, the CDR3 is TGTGCCAGCAGTGATGGCGGGACAGAGGGTCAGCCCCAGCATTTT.

DNA of the CDR3: TGTGCCAGCAGTGAAGACTGGGGGACAGGGGCTTCAGAGACCCAGTACTTC. This encodes CASSEDWGTGASETQYF. The chain joins TRBV6-1 to TRBJ2-5, with 10 bases lining up with TRBD1. In germline, CDR1 is MNHNS, CDR2 SASEGT. The J segment lost 4 bases and the V segment lost 1 base, leaving 9 bases of the junction unmatched. The CDR3 consists of 17 residues.

This clone was counted only a few times. The chain carries TRBV5-1 and TRBJ1-1; tentatively, D is TRBD1 (5 bases). This CDR3 has 13 amino acids. The V and J ends lost 8 bases and 1 base respectively, with 12 bases between them. Germline lookup yields CDR1 SGHRS and CDR2 YFSETQ. The CDR3: CASSTARNTEAFF. The CDR3 DNA sequence: TGCGCCAGTTCGACAGCGAGGAACACTGAAGCTTTCTTT.

This clone was seen only once. This sequence joins TRBV27 and TRBJ2-2, with 9 bases lining up with TRBD1. The CDR3 covers 15 residues. V lost 6 bases to trimming and J lost 4 bases; unmatched junction nucleotides: 6. Per germline, CDR1 MNHEY and CDR2 SMNVEV (reference sequence). The chain's CDR3 is CASSLMTGGTGELFF. CDR3 coding DNA: TGTGCCAGCAGCTTAATGACAGGGGGCACCGGGGAGCTGTTTTTT.

This clone was picked up a small number of times. The chain links TRBV7-9 to TRBJ1-6; TRBD1 agrees at 8 bases. V shed 5 bases, J shed 6 bases, and the junction held 6 bases outside the gene matches. The CDR3 is 15 amino acids. The germline gives CDR1 SEHNR, CDR2 FQNEAQ (reference sequence). The CDR3 nucleotides read TGTGCCAGCAGCAACCGGGACAGGAGTAATTCACCCCTCCACTTT. Amino acids: CASSNRDRSNSPLHF.

The sample holds a few counts of this clone. The chain is built from TRBV5-1 and TRBJ2-7; maybe TRBD2 (5 bases). Deletions cut 1 base from V and 2 bases from J, with 13 bases between. The germline V gene encodes CDR1 SGHRS and CDR2 YFSETQ. The length of the CDR3 is 15 residues. CDR3 sequence: CASSLSKDFTYEQYF. In DNA, the CDR3 is TGCGCCAGCAGCTTGTCTAAGGACTTTACCTACGAGCAGTACTTC.

The V and J genes are TRBV30 and TRBJ1-5, with D tentatively TRBD1 (5 bases). CDR3 length: 14 residues. With 2 bases removed from V and 9 bases from J, the gap between germline ends came to 17 bases. CDR1 GTSNPN and CDR2 SVGIG come from the germline V gene (reference sequence). The CDR3 nucleotides are TGTGCCTGGAGTTTAGCCGGGACGGCTGTGCCCCAGCATTTT. Its protein product is CAWSLAGTAVPQHF.

V usage is TRBV4-1 and J usage is TRBJ2-3, with 7 bases fitting TRBD2. Germline V CDR1 and CDR2: MGHRA, YSYEKL. The J segment lost 2 bases and the V segment lost 1 base, leaving 6 bases of the junction unmatched. The CDR3 sequence is 16 residues long. The CDR3 DNA reads as TGCGCCAGCAGCCAAGGTTTGCGGGAGAACACAGATACGCAGTATTTT. It yields the protein CASSQGLRENTDTQYF.

The V and J genes are TRBV23-1 and TRBJ1-1; D is possibly TRBD1 (5 bases). TRBV23-1 is treated as an ORF (open reading frame) with a function not yet certain. CDR3 length: 15 residues. The ends were cut back, 9 bases at V and 4 bases at J, with 21 bases in the middle. The CDR3 region is CARNSRRTKGTEAFF. The CDR3, as DNA: TGCGCCAGAAATTCGCGGAGGACAAAGGGCACTGAAGCTTTCTTT.

In its sample, this clone was seen a few times. The gene calls are TRBV29-1 and TRBJ1-2; 11 bases map to TRBD1. Germline CDR1 SQVTM, CDR2 ANQGSEA. V was clipped by 6 bases and J by 4 bases; unmatched bases: 10. This CDR3 is built from 15 residues. The CDR3 sequence: CSVRIAGQGAYGYTF. The CDR3 coding sequence is TGCAGCGTCCGAATCGCCGGACAGGGGGCCTATGGCTACACCTTC.

V usage is TRBV2 and J usage is TRBJ1-3; D is ambiguous. CDR3 size: 13 residues. CDR1 SNHLY and CDR2 FYNNEI come from the germline V gene. Trimming pared 6 bases from V and 0 bases from J, leaving 6 bases between. The CDR3 protein is CASRLSSGNTIYF. DNA of the CDR3: TGTGCCAGCAGACTAAGCTCTGGAAACACCATATATTTT. The complete variable domain, with remaining parts taken from reference TRBV2 and TRBJ1-3, reads EPEVTQTPSHQVTQMGQEVILRCVPISNHLYFYWYRQILGQKVEFLVSFYNNEISEKSEIFDDQFSVERPDGSNFTLKIRSTKLEDSAMYFCASRLSSGNTIYFGEGSWLTVV.

The chain links TRBV28 to TRBJ2-3; the match to TRBD1 covers 9 bases. This CDR3 region has 17 residues. The J segment lost 1 base and the V segment lost 1 base, leaving 6 bases of the junction unmatched. CDR1 MDHEN and CDR2 SYDVKM come from the germline V gene. The CDR3 sequence is CASSLLGGQGRTDTQYF. DNA of the CDR3: TGTGCCAGCAGTTTATTAGGAGGACAGGGGCGCACAGATACGCAGTATTTT.

J is TRBJ2-7 and V is TRBV28; D possibly corresponds to TRBD1 (5 bases). V was trimmed by 3 bases and J by 1 base, leaving 10 bases between them. CDR1 is MDHEN and CDR2 is SYDVKM in the germline V gene. There are 14 residues in the CDR3. The CDR3 sequence: CASSFQGGSYEQYF. CDR3 DNA sequence: TGTGCCAGCAGTTTCCAGGGTGGGTCCTACGAGCAGTACTTC.

The chain joins TRBV6-5 to TRBJ2-1; 9 nucleotides agree with TRBD2. V trimming: 5 bases; J trimming: 10 bases; junction bases outside the gene matches: 12. CDR3 length: 15 amino acids. Germline CDR1 and CDR2: MNHEY and SVGAGI. CDR3 in amino acids: CASSPGLATNGEQFF. The CDR3 nucleotides are TGTGCCAGCAGTCCGGGACTAGCAACAAACGGGGAGCAGTTCTTC.

The rearrangement links TRBV30 to TRBJ2-3; unclear D gene. In germline, CDR1 is GTSNPN, CDR2 SVGIG (reference sequence). V gave up 8 bases and J gave up 4 bases, with 13 bases separating them. CDR3 length equals 12 residues. CDR3 sequence (DNA): TGTGCCCGTTCTGCTTCCGCAGATACGCAGTATTTT. It codes for CARSASADTQYF.

The chain joins TRBV18 to TRBJ2-3; D unclear. CDR3 length: 14 amino acids. Germline CDR1 is KGHSH and CDR2 is LQKENI. The V gene lost 3 bases and the J gene lost 2 bases, with 9 bases spanning the gap. CDR3 in DNA: TGTGCCAGCTCACCGGGCCCTCCCACAGATACGCAGTATTTT. Translated, it gives CASSPGPPTDTQYF.

This CDR3 reads CSAGTDLSSGNTIYF. DNA of the CDR3: TGCAGCGCAGGGACAGACCTGAGCTCTGGAAACACCATATATTTT. This chain uses TRBV29-1 with TRBJ1-3; 7 nucleotides line up with TRBD1. The CDR3 length is 15 residues. Germline CDR1 reads SQVTM; CDR2 reads ANQGSEA. The V segment lost 7 bases and the J segment 0 bases; nucleotides outside the gene matches: 9.

This clone was seen just once. The chain carries TRBV7-9 and TRBJ2-5; D is uncertain. Germline loops: CDR1 SEHNR, CDR2 FQNEAQ (reference sequence). Trimming stripped 2 bases from V and 5 bases from J, with 6 bases between. CDR3 length equals 12 residues. The CDR3, as DNA: TGTGCCAGCAGCTTAATGGGGGAGACCCAGTACTTC. It is translated as CASSLMGETQYF.

The sample holds a few counts of this clone. This rearrangement joins TRBV5-1 to TRBJ1-2, with D possibly TRBD1 on 6 matching bases. Trimming cost V 0 bases and J 2 bases, with 8 bases left between them. From germline, CDR1 is SGHRS and CDR2 YFSETQ. The CDR3 totals 14 residues. The CDR3 sequence: CASSLGQENYGYTF. DNA of the CDR3: TGCGCCAGCAGCTTGGGACAGGAGAACTATGGCTACACCTTC.

The chain recombines TRBV7-9 with TRBJ2-1; 10 nucleotides align to TRBD1. Germline V gene sequence: CDR1 SEHNR, CDR2 FQNEAQ (reference sequence). J lost 5 bases, V lost 4 bases, and 5 bases had no gene match. The CDR3 runs to 15 residues. The CDR3 coding sequence is TGTGCCAGCAGCTACCGGGACAGGGGCCACAATGAGCAGTTCTTC. This gives the protein CASSYRDRGHNEQFF.

This clone appeared a single time. The V gene is TRBV30, the J gene TRBJ1-6; D call uncertain. The CDR3 sequence is 13 residues long. Germline V gives CDR1 GTSNPN, CDR2 SVGIG (reference sequence). The V end was cut by 2 bases, the J end by 8 bases, with 10 bases between. The CDR3 DNA is TGTGCCTGGAGTCCCCGCGGGGATTCACCCCTCCACTTT. Encoded protein: CAWSPRGDSPLHF.